Listed below are T cell receptor beta chains from one sample, sequenced in a study of PD-1 blockade in classical Hodgkin lymphoma. The table came from immunoSEQ multiplex PCR; TCRdb's copy has only in-frame clones and leaves some out. The table shows over 35,000 clones, with around 80% occurring only once. Sample: peripheral blood mononuclear cells (PBMCs), taken before the second cycle of nivolumab. The receptor source for this set is a human donor with classical Hodgkin lymphoma. Both conserved end residues are part of each CDR3. D genes are given only for firm matches.

CDR3 protein: CASSLALTGSDTEAFF; V gene: TRBV5-1; D gene: TRBD1
CDR3 protein: CASRAQVIGNYGYTF; V gene: TRBV28; D gene: NA
CDR3 protein: CASSVGRVGNTIYF; V gene: TRBV9; D gene: NA
CDR3 protein: CASSQEGRSNQPQHF; V gene: TRBV4-1; D gene: NA
CDR3 protein: CASTDRPTFSGNTIYF; V gene: TRBV10-1; D gene: TRBD1
CDR3 protein: CASSQRQGTNEKLFF; V gene: TRBV28; D gene: TRBD1
CDR3 protein: CASNPTGENYGYTF; V gene: TRBV13; D gene: TRBD1
CDR3 protein: CASSGTGRGDGYTF; V gene: TRBV2; D gene: TRBD1
CDR3 protein: CASRSQGSDYGYTF; V gene: TRBV27; D gene: TRBD1
CDR3 protein: CASSFPPNEQFF; V gene: TRBV7-3; D gene: NA
CDR3 protein: CASSVAPDSGRLDGYTF; V gene: TRBV9; D gene: NA
CDR3 protein: CASSTDAWGTGELFF; V gene: TRBV5-1; D gene: NA
CDR3 protein: CASSLQRDNRAYGYTF; V gene: TRBV7-9; D gene: NA
CDR3 protein: CASSLVGEETQYF; V gene: TRBV28; D gene: NA
CDR3 protein: CASSGLAGTDTQYF; V gene: TRBV27; D gene: TRBD2
CDR3 protein: CAWSVGQGWTEKLFF; V gene: TRBV30; D gene: NA
CDR3 protein: CASRDRGLGEGYTF; V gene: TRBV5-6; D gene: TRBD1
CDR3 protein: CASSQSGLEEKLFF; V gene: TRBV5-1; D gene: NA
CDR3 protein: CACKPSGPAQAFF; V gene: TRBV19; D gene: NA
CDR3 protein: CASRLQVGSHNEQFF; V gene: TRBV19; D gene: NA
CDR3 protein: CASSLRQGIPTDTQYF; V gene: TRBV27; D gene: TRBD1
CDR3 protein: CASSQGEDRDYEQYF; V gene: TRBV4-3; D gene: NA
CDR3 protein: CASSRFRGYEQYF; V gene: TRBV6-6; D gene: NA
CDR3 protein: CASSGGDGLAGEEYGETQYF; V gene: TRBV9; D gene: TRBD2
CDR3 protein: CASSFGLLATEAFF; V gene: TRBV7-3; D gene: NA
CDR3 protein: CASSISIYAEAFF; V gene: TRBV25-1; D gene: NA
CDR3 protein: CASSLGGRGRNEKLFF; V gene: TRBV7-2; D gene: NA
CDR3 protein: CATSRTGKLFF; V gene: TRBV15; D gene: NA
CDR3 protein: CASSYGLAGLQETQYF; V gene: TRBV6-5; D gene: TRBD2
CDR3 protein: CASSFSHPSSGNTIYF; V gene: TRBV11-1; D gene: NA
CDR3 protein: CASSYSPGRGTYEQYF; V gene: TRBV6-6; D gene: NA